The 23 T cell receptor beta chains below all came from one sample that was sequenced in a study of control samples from healthy donors and cancer patients. Repertoires were generated with immunoSEQ multiplex PCR, while TCRdb's copy carries only in-frame clones and drops some. The sample has some 130,000 clones; about nine tenths are singletons. Sequencing was performed on blood. These receptors all stem from a man aged 18 to 30 in good health.

This clone was picked up one time. CDR3 sequence: CASSSGGGNYGYTF. The CDR3 DNA sequence: TGTGCCAGCAGCTCCGGTGGGGGGAACTATGGCTACACCTTC. V gene TRBV5-4 combines with J gene TRBJ1-2; D possibly corresponds to TRBD1 (5 bases). Trimming removed 3 bases from V and 2 bases from J, with 11 bases in between. The CDR3 runs to 14 residues. Germline V lookup: CDR1 SGHNT, CDR2 YYREEE (reference sequence). Full variable domain (rest looked up from reference TRBV5-4 and TRBJ1-2): ETGVTQSPTHLIKTRGQQVTLRCSSQSGHNTVSWYQQALGQGPQFIFQYYREEENGRGNFPPRFSGLQFPNYSSELNVNALELDDSALYLCASSSGGGNYGYTFGSGTRLTVV.

J is TRBJ2-7 and V is TRBV5-6; D is perhaps TRBD1 (6 bases). Germline assignment: CDR1 SGHDT and CDR2 YYEEEE. The CDR3 is 13 residues long. Trimming cost V 4 bases and J 3 bases, with 11 bases left between them. The DNA for the CDR3 is TGTGCCAGCAGCCGCCGGGGACACTACGAGCAGTACTTC. Translated: CASSRRGHYEQYF. Full variable domain (missing parts from reference TRBV5-6 and TRBJ2-7): DAGVTQSPTHLIKTRGQQVTLRCSPKSGHDTVSWYQQALGQGPQFIFQYYEEEERQRGNFPDRFSGHQFPNYSSELNVNALLLGDSALYLCASSRRGHYEQYFGPGTRLTVT.

This chain links TRBV10-3 with TRBJ1-2, with D possibly TRBD1 on 5 matching bases. Germline V gene data show CDR1 as ENHRY and CDR2 as SYGVKD. The CDR3 is 12 residues long. V lost 11 bases and J lost 5, with 15 bases in between. The CDR3 protein is CASRWGVYGYTF. The CDR3 nucleotides are TGTGCCTCTAGGTGGGGCGTATATGGCTACACCTTC.

The chain employs TRBV7-3 and TRBJ2-1; TRBD2 matches at 13 bases. This CDR3 region has 18 residues. Germline assignment: CDR1 SGHTA and CDR2 FQGTGA. The junction had 9 bases not matched to a gene; V was cut back by 1 base and J by 6 bases. CDR3 sequence reads: CASSLKLAGGPEGNEQFF. CDR3 in DNA: TGTGCCAGCAGCTTAAAACTAGCGGGGGGGCCGGAGGGCAATGAGCAGTTCTTC. The complete variable domain, with remaining parts taken from reference TRBV7-3 and TRBJ2-1, reads GAGVSQTPSNKVTEKGKYVELRCDPISGHTALYWYRQSLGQGPEFLIYFQGTGAADDSGLPNDRFFAVRPEGSVSTLKIQRTERGDSAVYLCASSLKLAGGPEGNEQFFGPGTRLTVL.

The V call is TRBV6-6, the J call TRBJ2-3; 9 bases align to TRBD2. The CDR3 has 15 residues. Unmatched junction bases numbered 10, after V lost 6 bases and J lost 6 bases. Germline CDR1 reads MNHNY; CDR2 reads SVGAGI (reference sequence). The CDR3 DNA is TGTGCCAGCAGCAGTTGGGGTGCGGGGGGGGATACGCAGTATTTT. This translates into CASSSWGAGGDTQYF.

The chain employs TRBV6-5 and TRBJ1-1, with D tentatively TRBD1 (6 bases). The germline CDR1 and CDR2 sequences are MNHEY and SVGAGI. Trimming shortened V by 2 bases and J by 5 bases, and 18 bases separated the two germline ends. The CDR3 sequence is 16 residues long. The CDR3 nucleotides read TGTGCCAGCAGTTACCAAGGGGGATGGGATTCGACTGAAGCTTTCTTT. This encodes CASSYQGGWDSTEAFF.

The genes are TRBV3-1 (or the pseudogene TRBV3-2) and TRBJ2-1, with no clear D. This CDR3 has 11 amino acids. Trimming removed 9 bases from V and 5 bases from J, with 8 bases in between. In germline, CDR1 is LGHDT, CDR2 YNNKEL (reference sequence). The CDR3 region is CASRLNNEQFF. Written as DNA, the CDR3 is TGTGCCAGTAGGTTGAACAATGAGCAGTTCTTC.

The chain employs TRBV9 and TRBJ2-2; perhaps TRBD1 as D (6 bases). The germline CDR1 and CDR2 sequences are SGDLS and YYNGEE. The V end lost 2 bases, the J end lost 6 bases, and 14 bases lay between the germline ends. The CDR3 length is 15 residues. The CDR3 is CASSVGTNLAGELFF. CDR3 nucleotide sequence: TGTGCCAGCAGCGTGGGGACAAACCTCGCCGGGGAGCTGTTTTTT. Together with reference TRBV9 and TRBJ2-2, the CDR3 gives the full variable domain: DSGVTQTPKHLITATGQRVTLRCSPRSGDLSVYWYQQSLDQGLQFLIQYYNGEERAKGNILERFSAQQFPDLHSELNLSSLELGDSALYFCASSVGTNLAGELFFGEGSRLTVL.

J is TRBJ1-4 and V is TRBV10-2; tentatively, D is TRBD1 (6 bases). The CDR3 length is 15 residues. V was trimmed by 8 bases and J by 0 bases, leaving 13 bases between them. Germline lookup yields CDR1 WSHSY and CDR2 SAAADI. This chain's CDR3 is CASRRGIATNEKLFF. Here the CDR3 DNA reads TGCGCCAGCCGGAGGGGGATAGCAACTAATGAAAAACTGTTTTTT.

This rearrangement joins TRBV5-1 to TRBJ2-1; 13 positions match TRBD2. Trimming took 3 bases from V and 6 from J; bases not matched to a gene: 3. Germline CDR1 SGHRS, CDR2 YFSETQ. The CDR3 loop spans 15 amino acids. CDR3: CASSSTSGGGNEQFF. CDR3 sequence (DNA): TGCGCCAGCAGCTCCACTAGCGGGGGGGGCAATGAGCAGTTCTTC.

CDR3 nucleotide sequence: TGTGCCAGCAGTCCTACTAGGGGGAGGGAGACCCAGTACTTC. Translated, it gives CASSPTRGRETQYF. The chain has TRBV6-6 and TRBJ2-5; D may correspond to TRBD1 or TRBD2 (6 bases each). The CDR3 has 14 residues. Trimming took 5 bases from V and 5 from J, leaving 15 bases between them. The germline gives CDR1 MNHNY, CDR2 SVGAGI (reference sequence).

To note about this clone: Distinct nucleotide sequences in the sample also encode this CDR3. The chain recombines TRBV18 with TRBJ1-1; TRBD1 is a possible D gene (5 bases). The CDR3 is made up of 14 amino acids. With 6 bases removed from V and 3 bases from J, the gap between germline ends came to 14 bases. Germline V gives CDR1 KGHSH, CDR2 LQKENI. The CDR3 sequence is CASSPPGRDTEAFF. CDR3 DNA: TGTGCCAGCTCCCCCCCAGGGAGGGACACTGAAGCTTTCTTT. Combining the CDR3 with reference TRBV18 and TRBJ1-1 gives the whole variable domain NAGVMQNPRHLVRRRGQEARLRCSPMKGHSHVYWYRQLPEEGLKFMVYLQKENIIDESGMPKERFSAEFPKEGPSILRIQQVVRGDSAAYFCASSPPGRDTEAFFGQGTRLTVV.

This chain uses TRBV12-3 or TRBV12-4 with TRBJ1-2; perhaps TRBD1 as D (5 bases). The V and J ends lost 7 bases and 4 bases respectively, with 10 bases between them. This CDR3 has 12 amino acids. The CDR3 DNA follows: TGTGCCAGCACTAAGGACACCTATGGCTACACCTTC. Protein product: CASTKDTYGYTF.

V gene TRBV11-1 combines with J gene TRBJ2-7; 7 bases agree with TRBD1. Trimming cost V 6 bases and J 3 bases; bases outside gene matches: 8. Germline V gives CDR1 SGHAT, CDR2 FQDESV (reference sequence). The CDR3 sequence is 14 residues long. CDR3 DNA: TGTGCCAGCAGTTCATATACAGGGGACTACGAGCAGTACTTC. This encodes CASSSYTGDYEQYF.

The chain combines TRBV20-1 with TRBJ2-7, with D possibly matching TRBD1 (6 bases). The CDR3 consists of 12 residues. Trimming cost V 3 bases and J 7 bases, with 13 bases left between them. CDR1 is DFQATT, CDR2 SNEGSKA, per germline (reference sequence). DNA of the CDR3: TGCAGTGCTAGTCCAGGGGAAGTGGAGCAGTACTTC. Translated, it gives CSASPGEVEQYF.

The rearrangement links TRBV19 to TRBJ1-1; D is unclear. The germline gives CDR1 LNHDA, CDR2 SQIVND (reference sequence). With 6 bases removed from V and 4 bases from J, the gap between germline ends came to 15 bases. The CDR3 is 14 residues long. CDR3 sequence: CASSLKGRVTEAFF. The CDR3, as DNA: TGTGCCAGTAGCCTTAAGGGTAGGGTCACTGAAGCTTTCTTT.

The chain is built from TRBV2 and TRBJ1-2; D is possibly TRBD1 (5 bases). The germline gives CDR1 SNHLY, CDR2 FYNNEI. V was clipped by 5 bases and J by 2 bases, with 9 bases between them. The CDR3 totals 13 residues. The CDR3 loop is CASSPPGNYGYTF. As DNA, the CDR3 is TGTGCCAGCAGTCCTCCAGGGAACTATGGCTACACCTTC.

This chain joins TRBV7-9 and TRBJ2-5; D possibly corresponds to TRBD1 (6 bases). This CDR3 contains 16 residues. Per germline, CDR1 SEHNR and CDR2 FQNEAQ (reference sequence). The V end was cut by 0 bases, the J end by 5 bases, with 16 bases between. The CDR3 is CASSLAGLYRVETQYF. CDR3 bases: TGTGCCAGCAGCTTAGCGGGGTTATACAGGGTTGAGACCCAGTACTTC.

This chain uses TRBV10-3 with TRBJ1-6, with D possibly matching TRBD1 (6 bases). Trimming pared 4 bases from V and 8 bases from J, leaving 12 bases between. The CDR3 spans 14 residues. Germline V lookup: CDR1 ENHRY, CDR2 SYGVKD. This CDR3 reads CAISVTRGDSPLHF. DNA of the CDR3: TGTGCCATCAGTGTAACTAGGGGGGATTCACCCCTCCACTTT.

This rearrangement joins TRBV27 to TRBJ1-4; D remains unclear. Germline CDR1 MNHEY, CDR2 SMNVEV (reference sequence). Trimming pared 8 bases from V and 3 bases from J, leaving 16 bases between. CDR3 size: 15 residues. CDR3 in DNA: TGTGCCAGCGCGCACCCGGGAAGGGCTAATGAAAAACTGTTTTTT. Its translation is CASAHPGRANEKLFF.

The chain combines TRBV6-2 or TRBV6-3 with TRBJ2-7; 13 nucleotides agree with TRBD2. In germline, CDR1 is MNHEY, CDR2 SVGEGT. The CDR3 length is 17 residues. V was clipped by 5 bases and J by 0 bases; unmatched bases: 7. The DNA of the CDR3 is TGTGCCAGCAGTGGGGGACTAGCGGGAAGGAGCTCCTACGAGCAGTACTTC. This encodes CASSGGLAGRSSYEQYF.

The chain uses TRBV30 and TRBJ1-2; tentative D call: TRBD1 (6 bases). From germline, CDR1 is GTSNPN and CDR2 SVGIG (reference sequence). The CDR3 extends over 15 amino acids. Trimming took off 3 bases at V and 8 bases at J, with 22 bases between the two ends. The CDR3: CAWRREGGADPGYTF. The DNA for the CDR3 is TGTGCCTGGAGGCGCGAGGGGGGCGCAGATCCCGGCTACACCTTC.

The chain couples TRBV5-1 to TRBJ1-1; 9 nucleotides agree with TRBD1. This CDR3 comprises 16 residues. V shed 0 bases, J shed 3 bases, and the junction held 6 bases outside the gene matches. CDR1 is SGHRS, CDR2 YFSETQ, per germline. CDR3 in DNA: TGCGCCAGCAGCTTGGGGTTTACAGGGGGCCACACTGAAGCTTTCTTT. Its protein product is CASSLGFTGGHTEAFF.